This T cell receptor beta chain appears in the sequencing data of a study of T cells after posttransplantation cyclophosphamide. This CDR3 comprises 12 residues. Trimming removed 3 bases at V and 10 bases at J, with 10 bases between. Germline-derived CDR1 and CDR2 are GTSNPN and SVGIG (reference sequence). Treatment was busulfan-fludarabine conditioning, a marrow graft, and cyclophosphamide on days +3 and +4. Repertoires were generated with immunoSEQ multiplex PCR, while TCRdb's copy carries only in-frame clones and drops some. The sample contains 7,000 to 9,000 clones, 85% to 90% of which appear only once. About this clone: Different DNA sequences within this sample yield the same CDR3.

The material was PBMCs, obtained after allogeneic stem cell transplant with posttransplant cyclophosphamide. The receptor was derived from a female patient in her forties or fifties who received an allogeneic stem cell transplant from an unrelated donor, was CMV-positive, and had no GVHD. Some T cells may possibly be graft donor cells. The chain links TRBV30 to TRBJ1-6; no definite D call. CDR3 amino acids: CAWREVYSPLHF. For the CDR3, the DNA is TGTGCCTGGAGAGAGGTGTACTCACCCCTCCACTTT.